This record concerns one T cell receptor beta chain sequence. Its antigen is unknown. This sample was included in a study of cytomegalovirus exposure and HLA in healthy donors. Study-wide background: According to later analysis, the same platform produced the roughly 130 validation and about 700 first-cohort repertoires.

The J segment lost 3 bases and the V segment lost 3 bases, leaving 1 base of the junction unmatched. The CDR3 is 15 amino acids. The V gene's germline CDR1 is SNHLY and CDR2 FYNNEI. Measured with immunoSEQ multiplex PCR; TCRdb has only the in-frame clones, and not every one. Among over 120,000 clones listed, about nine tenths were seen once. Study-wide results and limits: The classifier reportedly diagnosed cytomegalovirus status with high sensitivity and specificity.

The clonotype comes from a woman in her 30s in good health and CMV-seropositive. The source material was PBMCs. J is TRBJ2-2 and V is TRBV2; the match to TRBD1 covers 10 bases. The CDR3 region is CASSEGQGYTGELFF. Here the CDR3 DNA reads TGTGCCAGCAGTGAGGGACAGGGGTACACCGGGGAGCTGTTTTTT.